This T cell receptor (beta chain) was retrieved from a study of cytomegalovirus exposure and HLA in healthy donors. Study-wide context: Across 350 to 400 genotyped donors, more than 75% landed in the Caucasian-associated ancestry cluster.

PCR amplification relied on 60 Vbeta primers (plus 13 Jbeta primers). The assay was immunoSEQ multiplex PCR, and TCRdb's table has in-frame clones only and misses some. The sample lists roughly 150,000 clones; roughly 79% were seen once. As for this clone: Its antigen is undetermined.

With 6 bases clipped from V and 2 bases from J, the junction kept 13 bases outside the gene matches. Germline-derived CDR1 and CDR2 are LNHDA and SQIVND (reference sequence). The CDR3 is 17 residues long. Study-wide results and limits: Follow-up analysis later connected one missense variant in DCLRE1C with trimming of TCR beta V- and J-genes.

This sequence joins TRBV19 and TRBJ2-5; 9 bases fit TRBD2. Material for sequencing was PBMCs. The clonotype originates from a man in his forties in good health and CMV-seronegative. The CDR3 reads CASSPETSGLGQETQYF. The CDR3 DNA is TGTGCCAGTAGCCCCGAAACTAGCGGGTTGGGGCAAGAGACCCAGTACTTC. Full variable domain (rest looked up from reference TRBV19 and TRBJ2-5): DGGITQSPKYLFRKEGQNVTLSCEQNLNHDAMYWYRQDPGQGLRLIYYSQIVNDFQKGDIAEGYSVSREKKESFPLTVTSAQKNPTAFYLCASSPETSGLGQETQYFGPGTRLLVL.